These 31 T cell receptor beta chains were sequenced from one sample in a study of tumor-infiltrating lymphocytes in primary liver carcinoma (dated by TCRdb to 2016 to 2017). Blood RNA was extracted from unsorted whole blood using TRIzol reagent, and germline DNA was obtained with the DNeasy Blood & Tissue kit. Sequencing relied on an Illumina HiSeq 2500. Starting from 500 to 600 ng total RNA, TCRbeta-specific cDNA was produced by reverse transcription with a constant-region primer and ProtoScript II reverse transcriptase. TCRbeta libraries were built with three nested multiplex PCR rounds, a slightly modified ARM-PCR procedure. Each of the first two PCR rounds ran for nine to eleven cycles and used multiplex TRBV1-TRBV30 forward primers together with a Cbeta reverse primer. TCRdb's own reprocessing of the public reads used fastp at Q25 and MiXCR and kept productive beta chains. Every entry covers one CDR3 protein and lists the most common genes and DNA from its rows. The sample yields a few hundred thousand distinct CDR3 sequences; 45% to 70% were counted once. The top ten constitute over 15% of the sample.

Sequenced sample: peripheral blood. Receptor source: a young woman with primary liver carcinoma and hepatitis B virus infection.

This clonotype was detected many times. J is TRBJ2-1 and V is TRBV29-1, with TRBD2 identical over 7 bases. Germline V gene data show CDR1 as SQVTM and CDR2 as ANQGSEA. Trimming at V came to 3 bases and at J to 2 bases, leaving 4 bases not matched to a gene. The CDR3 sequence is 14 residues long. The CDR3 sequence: CSVDGGRAYNEQFF. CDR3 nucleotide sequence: TGCAGCGTTGATGGCGGGAGAGCCTACAATGAGCAGTTCTTC.

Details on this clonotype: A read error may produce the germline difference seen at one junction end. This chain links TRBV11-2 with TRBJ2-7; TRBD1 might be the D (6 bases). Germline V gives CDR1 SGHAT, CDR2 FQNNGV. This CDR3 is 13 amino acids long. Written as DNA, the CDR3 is TGTGCCAGCAGCCAGGGGAACTCCTACGGGCAGTACTTC. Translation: CASSQGNSYGQYF.

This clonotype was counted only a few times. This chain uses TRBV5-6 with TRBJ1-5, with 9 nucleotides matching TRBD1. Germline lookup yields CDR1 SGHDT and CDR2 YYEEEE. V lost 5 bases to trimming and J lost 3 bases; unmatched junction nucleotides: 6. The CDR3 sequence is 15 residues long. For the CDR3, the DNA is TGTGCCAGCAGTTCGGGACAGGGTTACAATCAGCCCCAGCATTTT. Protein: CASSSGQGYNQPQHF.

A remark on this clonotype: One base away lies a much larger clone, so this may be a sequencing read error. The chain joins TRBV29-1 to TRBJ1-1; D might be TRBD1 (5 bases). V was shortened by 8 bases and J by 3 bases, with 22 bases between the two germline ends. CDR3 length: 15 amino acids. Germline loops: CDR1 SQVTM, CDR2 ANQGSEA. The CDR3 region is CSLGGAGLGDTEAFF. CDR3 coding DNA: TGCAGCCTTGGAGGGGCAGGTTTGGGGGACACTGAAGCTTTCTTT. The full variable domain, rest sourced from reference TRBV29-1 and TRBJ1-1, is SAVISQKPSRDICQRGTSLTIQCQVDSQVTMMFWYRQQPGQSLTLIATANQGSEATYESGFVIDKFPISRPNLTFSTLTVSNMSPEDSSIYLCSLGGAGLGDTEAFFGQGTRLTVV.

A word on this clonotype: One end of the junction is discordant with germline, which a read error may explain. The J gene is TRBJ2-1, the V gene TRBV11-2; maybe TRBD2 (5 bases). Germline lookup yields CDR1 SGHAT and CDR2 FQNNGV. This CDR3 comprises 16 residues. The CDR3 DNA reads TGTGCCAGCGCTCGGACCGGGGTCAGCTCCTACAATGAGCAGTTATTC. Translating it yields CASARTGVSSYNEQLF.

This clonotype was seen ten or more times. The CDR3 region has the DNA TGTGCCAGCAGTTACTCGATGAGTCTAGCGGGAGTGGGGTATAGCTCCTACAATGAGCAGTTCTTC. Amino acid sequence: CASSYSMSLAGVGYSSYNEQFF. This rearrangement joins TRBV6-2 or TRBV6-3 to TRBJ2-1; 10 bases fit TRBD2. The CDR3 has 22 amino acids. The ends lost 0 bases at V and 0 bases at J; junction bases unmatched: 17. Germline CDR1 is MNHEY and CDR2 is SVGEGT.

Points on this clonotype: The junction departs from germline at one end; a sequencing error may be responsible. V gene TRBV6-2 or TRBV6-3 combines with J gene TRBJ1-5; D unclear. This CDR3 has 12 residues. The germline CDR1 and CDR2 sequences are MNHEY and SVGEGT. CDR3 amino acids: CANSYSWQPQHF. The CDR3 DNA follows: TGTGCCAACAGTTACTCGTGGCAGCCCCAGCATTTT.

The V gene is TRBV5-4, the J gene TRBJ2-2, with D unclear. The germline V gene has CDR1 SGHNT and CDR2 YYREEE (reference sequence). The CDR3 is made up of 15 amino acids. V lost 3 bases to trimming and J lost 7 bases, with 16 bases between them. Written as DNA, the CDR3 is TGTGCCAGCAGCTCGGTAGTAACACTGGGCGGGGAGCTGTTTTTT. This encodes CASSSVVTLGGELFF. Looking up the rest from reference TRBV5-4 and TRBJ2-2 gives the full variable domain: ETGVTQSPTHLIKTRGQQVTLRCSSQSGHNTVSWYQQALGQGPQFIFQYYREEENGRGNFPPRFSGLQFPNYSSELNVNALELDDSALYLCASSSVVTLGGELFFGEGSRLTVL.

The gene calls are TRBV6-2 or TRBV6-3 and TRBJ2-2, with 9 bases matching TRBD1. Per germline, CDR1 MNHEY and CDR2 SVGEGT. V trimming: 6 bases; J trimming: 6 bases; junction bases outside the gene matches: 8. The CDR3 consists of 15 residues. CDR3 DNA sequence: TGTGCCAGCAGACGCCGGGACAGGGTTTCCGGGGAGCTGTTTTTT. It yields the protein CASRRRDRVSGELFF.

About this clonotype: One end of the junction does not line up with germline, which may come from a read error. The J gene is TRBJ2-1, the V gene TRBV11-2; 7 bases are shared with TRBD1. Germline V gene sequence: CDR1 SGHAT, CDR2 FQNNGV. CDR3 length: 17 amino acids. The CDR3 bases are TGTGCCAGCAGCCTCTACTACACAGGGGAATCCTTCAATGAGCAGTTCTTC. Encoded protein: CASSLYYTGESFNEQFF. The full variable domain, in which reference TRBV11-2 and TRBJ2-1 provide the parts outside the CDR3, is EAGVAQSPRYKIIEKRQSVAFWCNPISGHATLYWYQQILGQGPKLLIQFQNNGVVDDSQLPKDRFSAERLKGVDSTLKIQPAKLEDSAVYLCASSLYYTGESFNEQFFGPGTRLTVL.

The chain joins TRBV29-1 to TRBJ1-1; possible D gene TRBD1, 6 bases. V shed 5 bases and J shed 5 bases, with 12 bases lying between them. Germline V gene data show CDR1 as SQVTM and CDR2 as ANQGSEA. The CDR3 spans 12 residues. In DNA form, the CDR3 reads TGCAGCGTTAAAGGGGGGAAAACTGAAGCTTTCTTT. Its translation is CSVKGGKTEAFF.

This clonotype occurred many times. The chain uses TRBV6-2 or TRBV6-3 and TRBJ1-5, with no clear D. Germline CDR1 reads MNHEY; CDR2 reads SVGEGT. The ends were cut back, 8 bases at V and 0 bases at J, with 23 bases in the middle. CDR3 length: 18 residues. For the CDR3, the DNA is TGTGCCAGCGCGTTTGATGTCCATGCACCCTATAGCAATCAGCCCCAGCATTTT. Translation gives CASAFDVHAPYSNQPQHF.

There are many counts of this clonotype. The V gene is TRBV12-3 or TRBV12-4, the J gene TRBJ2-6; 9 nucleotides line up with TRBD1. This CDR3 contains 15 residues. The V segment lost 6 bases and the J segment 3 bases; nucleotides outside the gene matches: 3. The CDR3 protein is CASSSTGGGANVLTF. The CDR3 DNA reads TGTGCCAGCAGCTCGACAGGGGGTGGGGCCAACGTCCTGACTTTC.

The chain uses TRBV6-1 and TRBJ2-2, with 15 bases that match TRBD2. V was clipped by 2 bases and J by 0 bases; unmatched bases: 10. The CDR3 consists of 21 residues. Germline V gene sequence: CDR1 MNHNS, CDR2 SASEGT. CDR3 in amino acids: CASSERTLGLAGGSNTGELFF. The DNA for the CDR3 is TGTGCCAGCAGTGAAAGGACGCTGGGACTAGCGGGAGGTTCGAACACCGGGGAGCTGTTTTTT.

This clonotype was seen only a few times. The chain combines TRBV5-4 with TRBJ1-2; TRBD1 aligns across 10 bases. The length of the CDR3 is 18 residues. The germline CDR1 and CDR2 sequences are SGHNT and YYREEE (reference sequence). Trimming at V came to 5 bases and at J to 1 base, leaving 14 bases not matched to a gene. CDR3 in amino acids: CASRRAGQGVALNYGYTF. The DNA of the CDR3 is TGTGCCAGCAGGCGTGCAGGACAGGGGGTGGCCCTTAACTATGGCTACACCTTC.

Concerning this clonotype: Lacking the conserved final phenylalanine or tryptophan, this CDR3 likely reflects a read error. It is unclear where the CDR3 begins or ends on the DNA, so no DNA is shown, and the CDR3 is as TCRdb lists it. The CDR3 region is CASRLTRGTQETQYL. The V and J genes are TRBV11-2 and TRBJ2-5; TRBD2, the D gene given by the table, was not confirmed from the DNA. Counting both end residues, the CDR3 totals 15 amino acids. Germline assignment: CDR1 SGHAT and CDR2 FQNNGV.

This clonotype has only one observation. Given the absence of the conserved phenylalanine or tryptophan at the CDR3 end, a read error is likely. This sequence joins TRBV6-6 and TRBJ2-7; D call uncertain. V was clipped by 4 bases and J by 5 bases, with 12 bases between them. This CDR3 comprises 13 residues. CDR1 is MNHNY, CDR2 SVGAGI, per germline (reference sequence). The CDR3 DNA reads TGTGCCAGCAGTTTGACGTCCTACAACGAGCAGTACCTC. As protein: CASSLTSYNEQYL.

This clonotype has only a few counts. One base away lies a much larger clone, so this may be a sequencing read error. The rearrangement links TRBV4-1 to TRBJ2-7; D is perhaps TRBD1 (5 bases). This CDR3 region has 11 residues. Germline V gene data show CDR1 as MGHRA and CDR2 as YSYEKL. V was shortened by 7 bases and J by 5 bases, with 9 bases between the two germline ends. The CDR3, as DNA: TGCGCCAGCAACCAGGGCAACGAGCAGTACTTC. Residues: CASNQGNEQYF.

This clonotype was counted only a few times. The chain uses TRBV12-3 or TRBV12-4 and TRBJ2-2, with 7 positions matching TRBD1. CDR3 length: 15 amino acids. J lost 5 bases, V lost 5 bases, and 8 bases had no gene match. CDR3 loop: CASSPRTGGTGELFF. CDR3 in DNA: TGTGCCAGCAGTCCGAGGACAGGAGGTACCGGGGAGCTGTTTTTT.

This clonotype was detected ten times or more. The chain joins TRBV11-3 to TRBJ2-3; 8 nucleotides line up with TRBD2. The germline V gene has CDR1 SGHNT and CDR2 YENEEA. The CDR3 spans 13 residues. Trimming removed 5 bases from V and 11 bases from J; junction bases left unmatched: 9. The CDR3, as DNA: TGTGCCAGCAGCGCGGGGGGCACTCGAGGGCAGTATTTT. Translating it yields CASSAGGTRGQYF.

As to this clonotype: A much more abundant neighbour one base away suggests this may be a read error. The CDR3 region is CASSQDVGLAGGERFF. In DNA, the CDR3 is TGTGCCAGCAGCCAAGATGTAGGACTAGCGGGCGGGGAGCGGTTTTTT. The V call is TRBV14, the J call TRBJ2-2, with 11 bases aligning to TRBD2. This CDR3 has 16 residues. Germline CDR1 SGHDN, CDR2 FVKESK.

The CDR3 region is CASSQGVLVDTQYF. CDR3 bases: TGCGCCAGCAGCCAAGGGGTCCTGGTAGATACGCAGTATTTT. The chain employs TRBV4-3 and TRBJ2-3; no reliable D call. From germline, CDR1 is LGHNA and CDR2 YSLEER. The CDR3 loop spans 14 amino acids. Trimming stripped 1 base from V and 5 bases from J, with 10 bases between.

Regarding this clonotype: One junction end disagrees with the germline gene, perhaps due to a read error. CDR3 in amino acids: CSEVDGSTF. DNA for the CDR3: TGCAGCGAAGTGGATGGCTCCACCTTC. The chain uses TRBV29-1 and TRBJ1-2; D not certain. This CDR3 is built from 9 residues. The germline CDR1 and CDR2 sequences are SQVTM and ANQGSEA.

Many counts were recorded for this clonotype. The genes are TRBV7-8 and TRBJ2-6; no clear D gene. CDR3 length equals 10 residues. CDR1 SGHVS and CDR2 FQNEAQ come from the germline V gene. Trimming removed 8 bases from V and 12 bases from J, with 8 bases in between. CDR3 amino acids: CASVDGVLTF. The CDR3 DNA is TGTGCCAGCGTAGACGGCGTCCTGACTTTC.

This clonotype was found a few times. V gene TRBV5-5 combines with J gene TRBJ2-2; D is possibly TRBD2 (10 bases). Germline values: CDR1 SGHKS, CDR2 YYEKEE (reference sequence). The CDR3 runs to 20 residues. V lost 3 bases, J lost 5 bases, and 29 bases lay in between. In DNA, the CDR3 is TGTGCCAGCAGCTCCGGACAGGGGACCGCTAGCGGGAGTTCAACCGGGGAGCTGTTTTTT. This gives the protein CASSSGQGTASGSSTGELFF.

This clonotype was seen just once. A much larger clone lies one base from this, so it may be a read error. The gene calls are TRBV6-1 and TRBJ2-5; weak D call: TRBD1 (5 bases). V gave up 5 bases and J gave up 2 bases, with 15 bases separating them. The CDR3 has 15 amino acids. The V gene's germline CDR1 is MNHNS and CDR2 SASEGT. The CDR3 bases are TGTGCCAGCAGTCTCCGTGGGGCCGGGCAAGAGACCCAGTACTTC. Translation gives CASSLRGAGQETQYF.

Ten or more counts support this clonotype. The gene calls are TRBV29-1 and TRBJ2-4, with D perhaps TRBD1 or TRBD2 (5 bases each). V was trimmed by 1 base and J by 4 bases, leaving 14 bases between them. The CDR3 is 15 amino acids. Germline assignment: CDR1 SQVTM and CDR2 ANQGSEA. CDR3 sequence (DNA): TGCAGCGTTGAAGCGGGGCCAAGGGGTAAAAACATTCAGTACTTC. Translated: CSVEAGPRGKNIQYF.

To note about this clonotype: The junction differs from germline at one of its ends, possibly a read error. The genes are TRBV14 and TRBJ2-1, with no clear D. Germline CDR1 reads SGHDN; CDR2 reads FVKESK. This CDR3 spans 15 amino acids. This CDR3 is CASSFNRAPYNEQFF. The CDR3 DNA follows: TGTGCCAGCAGCTTCAACCGAGCTCCCTATAATGAGCAGTTCTTC.

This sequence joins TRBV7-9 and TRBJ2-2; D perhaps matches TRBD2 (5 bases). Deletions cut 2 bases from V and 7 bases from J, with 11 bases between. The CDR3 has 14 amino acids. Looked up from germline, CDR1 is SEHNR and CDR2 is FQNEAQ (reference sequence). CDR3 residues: CASSLRGLSGELFF. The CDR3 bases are TGTGCCAGCAGCTTACGGGGATTAAGCGGGGAGCTGTTTTTT.

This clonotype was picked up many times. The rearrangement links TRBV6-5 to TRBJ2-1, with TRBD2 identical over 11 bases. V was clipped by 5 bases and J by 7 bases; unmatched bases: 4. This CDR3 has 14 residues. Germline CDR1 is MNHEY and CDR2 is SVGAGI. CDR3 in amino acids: CASSLAGGWNEQFF. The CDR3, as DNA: TGTGCCAGCAGTCTAGCGGGAGGTTGGAATGAGCAGTTCTTC.

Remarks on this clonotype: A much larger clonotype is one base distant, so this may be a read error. CDR3 nucleotide sequence: TGTGCCAGCAGGCCCCTTAGCGGCAGATACGAGCAGTACTTC. Protein: CASRPLSGRYEQYF. The chain uses TRBV12-3 or TRBV12-4 and TRBJ2-7; TRBD2 is a possible D gene (6 bases). Trimming shortened V by 6 bases and J by 4 bases, and 16 bases separated the two germline ends. There are 14 residues in the CDR3.